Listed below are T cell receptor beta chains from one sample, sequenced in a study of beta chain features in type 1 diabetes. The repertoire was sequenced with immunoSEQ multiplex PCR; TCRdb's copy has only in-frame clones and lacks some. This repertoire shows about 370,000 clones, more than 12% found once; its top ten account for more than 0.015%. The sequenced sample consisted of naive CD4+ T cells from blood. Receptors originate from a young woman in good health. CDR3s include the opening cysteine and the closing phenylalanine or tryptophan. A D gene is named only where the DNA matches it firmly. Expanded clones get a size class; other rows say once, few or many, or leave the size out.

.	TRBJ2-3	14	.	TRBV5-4	TGTGCCAGCAGCCTTCCAGGCCGCACAGATACGCAGTATTTT	CASSLPGRTDTQYF
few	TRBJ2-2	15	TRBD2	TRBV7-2	TGTGCCAGCCAACCTCGGGGCGGGAGCACCGGGGAGCTGTTTTTT	CASQPRGGSTGELFF
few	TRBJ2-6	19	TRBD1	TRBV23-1	TGCGCCAGCAGTCAACCTTACAGGGGGGTCATCTCTGGGGCCAACGTCCTGACTTTC	CASSQPYRGVISGANVLTF
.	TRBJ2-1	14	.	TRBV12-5	TGTGAGACTCTACAACCGGGACTCAACAATGAGCAGTTCTTC	CETLQPGLNNEQFF
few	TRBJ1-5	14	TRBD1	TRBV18	TGTGCCAGCTCACACGGGACAGAGTATCAGCCCCAGCATTTT	CASSHGTEYQPQHF
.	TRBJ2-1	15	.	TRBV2	TGTGCCAGCAGTGAGAGAACTAGTCGTCTCAATGAGCAGTTCTTC	CASSERTSRLNEQFF
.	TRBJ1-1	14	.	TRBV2	.	CASILDRDNTEAFF
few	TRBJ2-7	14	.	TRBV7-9	TGTGCCAGCAGCCTTAGACAGAACTCCTACGAGCAGTACTTC	CASSLRQNSYEQYF
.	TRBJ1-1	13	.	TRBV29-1	TGCAGCGTTGGACCAGGGATGAACACTGAAGCTTTCTTT	CSVGPGMNTEAFF
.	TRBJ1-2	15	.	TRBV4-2	TGTGCCAGCAGCCAAGAGAGGACAGTTAACTATGGCTACACCTTC	CASSQERTVNYGYTF
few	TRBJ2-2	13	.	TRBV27	TGTGCCAGCAGGGGGCCCGGCACCGGGGAGCTGTTTTTT	CASRGPGTGELFF
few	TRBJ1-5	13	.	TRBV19	TGTGCCAGTACCTTCTTGGGGCTTCGGCCCCAGCATTTT	CASTFLGLRPQHF
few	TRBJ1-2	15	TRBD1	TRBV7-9	TGTGCCAGCAGCCTCGGACAGGGGGGGCACTATGGCTACACCTTC	CASSLGQGGHYGYTF
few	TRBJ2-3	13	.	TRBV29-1	TGCAGCGTTGTCTTACAGCTCACAGATACGCAGTATTTT	CSVVLQLTDTQYF
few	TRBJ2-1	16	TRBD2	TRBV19	TGTGCCAGTAGTATTTTACGACTAGCGGGAGGAAATGAGCAGTTCTTC	CASSILRLAGGNEQFF